Following are 16 T cell receptor beta chains from one sample sequenced in a study of response to subunit inactivated influenza vaccine. TCRdb passed the RT-PCR reads through MiXCR, listing each CDR3 protein once. The data contain 750,000 to 850,000 distinct CDR3 sequences, approximately 17% of them singletons. Sequenced material: PBMCs from blood, taken 4 to 6 days after vaccination. The receptors here all came from a man aged 45 to 65 who received an inactivated influenza vaccine.

In its sample, this clonotype was seen a few times. The chain links TRBV6-5 to TRBJ1-2; 8 bases line up with TRBD1. The CDR3 extends over 15 amino acids. The trim removed 2 bases at V and 3 bases at J, leaving 5 bases unmatched. Germline CDR1 and CDR2: MNHEY and SVGAGI. CDR3 nucleotides: TGTGCCAGCAGTTACCGTGACAGGGGTGACTATGGCTACACCTTC. Encoded protein: CASSYRDRGDYGYTF.

This clonotype has just a few counts. This chain connects TRBV9 to TRBJ2-6; perhaps D is TRBD1 or TRBD2 (7 bases each). Trimming cost V 4 bases and J 0 bases, with 14 bases left between them. CDR3 length: 17 residues. The V gene's germline CDR1 is SGDLS and CDR2 YYNGEE. The CDR3 bases are TGTGCCAGCAGCCTGGGGGGGACAGTCTCTGGGGCCAACGTCCTGACTTTC. Protein: CASSLGGTVSGANVLTF. Full variable domain (rest looked up from reference TRBV9 and TRBJ2-6): DSGVTQTPKHLITATGQRVTLRCSPRSGDLSVYWYQQSLDQGLQFLIQYYNGEERAKGNILERFSAQQFPDLHSELNLSSLELGDSALYFCASSLGGTVSGANVLTFGAGSRLTVL.

The chain joins TRBV7-2 to TRBJ2-1, with 10 bases identical to TRBD2. Germline lookup yields CDR1 SGHTA and CDR2 FQGNSA. J was trimmed by 8 bases and V by 3 bases; bases with no gene match: 4. CDR3 length: 14 residues. The CDR3 loop reads CASSFVAGGYEQFF. The DNA of the CDR3 is TGTGCCAGCAGCTTTGTAGCGGGGGGCTATGAGCAGTTCTTC.

This clonotype was counted only a few times. This chain uses TRBV20-1 with TRBJ2-3, with D perhaps TRBD2 (5 bases). Between the trimmed V and J ends, which lost 4 bases and 2 bases, there was a span of 13 bases. This CDR3 has 14 residues. CDR1 is DFQATT and CDR2 is SNEGSKA in the germline V gene (reference sequence). The CDR3 nucleotides are TGCAGTGCTAATGATCCAGCGGCCACAGATACGCAGTATTTT. It specifies CSANDPAATDTQYF.

This clonotype was recorded a few times. The chain links TRBV12-3 or TRBV12-4 to TRBJ2-1, with D possibly being TRBD1 or TRBD2 (6 bases each). This CDR3 has 14 residues. Trimming stripped 2 bases from V and 6 bases from J, with 11 bases between. In DNA form, the CDR3 reads TGTGCCAGCAGTTTAACGGAGGGGGGCAATGAGCAGTTCTTC. This translates into CASSLTEGGNEQFF.

This clonotype occurred a few times. The gene calls are TRBV4-1 and TRBJ2-1; TRBD2 matches 10 bases. The CDR3 has 14 amino acids. The J segment lost 8 bases and the V segment lost 6 bases, leaving 7 bases of the junction unmatched. Germline V gene data show CDR1 as MGHRA and CDR2 as YSYEKL. The CDR3 sequence: CASSRSSGSHEQFF. CDR3 in DNA: TGCGCCAGCAGTCGCTCTAGCGGGAGCCATGAGCAGTTCTTC.

This clonotype was found a few times. The chain recombines TRBV7-2 with TRBJ2-1, with D perhaps being TRBD1 or TRBD2 (6 bases each). V lost 5 bases to trimming and J lost 12 bases, with 20 bases between them. The CDR3 has 14 residues. CDR1 SGHTA and CDR2 FQGNSA come from the germline V gene. The CDR3 loop reads CASSPGARAFRQFF. CDR3 sequence (DNA): TGTGCCAGCAGCCCGGGGGCGAGAGCGTTTAGGCAGTTCTTC. The complete variable domain, with remaining parts taken from reference TRBV7-2 and TRBJ2-1, reads GAGVSQSPSNKVTEKGKDVELRCDPISGHTALYWYRQSLGQGLEFLIYFQGNSAPDKSGLPSDRFSAERTGGSVSTLTIQRTQQEDSAVYLCASSPGARAFRQFFGPGTRLTVL.

The genes are TRBV10-2 and TRBJ2-2; 9 bases are a match to TRBD2. The ends lost 2 bases at V and 7 bases at J; junction bases unmatched: 5. The length of the CDR3 is 15 residues. Germline CDR1 is WSHSY and CDR2 is SAAADI. CDR3 loop: CASSEPGLAVGELFF. DNA for the CDR3: TGCGCCAGCAGTGAGCCGGGACTAGCCGTCGGGGAGCTGTTTTTT.

The V and J genes are TRBV4-3 and TRBJ2-1, with a possible D match to TRBD2 (7 bases). Germline V lookup: CDR1 LGHNA, CDR2 YSLEER. V was shortened by 0 bases and J by 9 bases, with 15 bases between the two germline ends. The CDR3 consists of 15 residues. CDR3 protein: CASSQDSRRGGEQFF. DNA for the CDR3: TGCGCCAGCAGCCAAGATTCAAGGAGGGGGGGTGAGCAGTTCTTC.

In its sample, this clonotype was seen many times. The rearrangement links TRBV27 to TRBJ1-1; TRBD1 matches 8 bases. The V and J ends lost 5 bases and 1 base, in that order; junction bases with no gene match: 6. The CDR3 spans 15 residues. CDR1 is MNHEY, CDR2 SMNVEV, per germline (reference sequence). CDR3 region: CASSPHRGGNTEAFF. The CDR3 nucleotides read TGTGCCAGCAGTCCTCACAGGGGGGGGAACACTGAAGCTTTCTTT.

This rearrangement joins TRBV12-3 or TRBV12-4 to TRBJ2-3; maybe TRBD2 (6 bases). The CDR3 runs 14 residues. Trimming took off 10 bases at V and 0 bases at J, with 14 bases between the two ends. CDR3 coding DNA: TGTGCCACCCTACGGGACTCTAGCACAGATACGCAGTATTTT. This translates into CATLRDSSTDTQYF.

V is TRBV29-1 and J is TRBJ2-3; no clear D. The CDR3 has 12 amino acids. Trimming pared 1 base from V and 13 bases from J, leaving 15 bases between. CDR1 and CDR2 from the germline V gene are SQVTM and ANQGSEA. In DNA form, the CDR3 reads TGCAGCGTTGAAGGGCAGGAACCATGGAAGTATTTT. As protein: CSVEGQEPWKYF.

This clonotype was seen a few times. The chain couples TRBV15 to TRBJ2-6; D perhaps matches TRBD2 (5 bases). Germline-derived CDR1 and CDR2 are LNHNV and YYDKDF (reference sequence). Trimming stripped 4 bases from V and 3 bases from J, with 10 bases between. The CDR3 has 15 amino acids. The CDR3 loop reads CATSITGSGANVLTF. The CDR3 region has the DNA TGTGCCACCAGCATAACGGGGAGTGGGGCCAACGTCCTGACTTTC. The full variable domain, rest sourced from reference TRBV15 and TRBJ2-6, is DAMVIQNPRYQVTQFGKPVTLSCSQTLNHNVMYWYQQKSSQAPKLLFHYYDKDFNNEADTPDNFQSRRPNTSFCFLDIRSPGLGDTAMYLCATSITGSGANVLTFGAGSRLTVL.

The V call is TRBV12-3 or TRBV12-4, the J call TRBJ2-2, with D unclear. V dropped 6 bases and J dropped 7 bases, with 12 bases sitting between them. This CDR3 is 13 amino acids long. The CDR3 DNA is TGTGCCAGCAGCCCTCTTCCCTACGGGGAGCTGTTTTTT. It codes for CASSPLPYGELFF.

This clonotype was picked up a small number of times. The chain combines TRBV11-2 with TRBJ2-7; 15 positions match TRBD2. Germline assignment: CDR1 SGHAT and CDR2 FQNNGV. The V gene end was trimmed by 4 bases and the J gene end by 3 bases; junction bases not matched to a gene: 10. This CDR3 has 18 amino acids. CDR3: CASSWSPGLAGGYYEQYF. The CDR3 DNA sequence: TGTGCCAGCAGCTGGAGTCCGGGACTAGCGGGAGGTTACTACGAGCAGTACTTC.

This clonotype was recorded a few times. The chain couples TRBV20-1 to TRBJ2-1; unclear D gene. The length of the CDR3 is 14 residues. Germline CDR1 reads DFQATT; CDR2 reads SNEGSKA (reference sequence). The CDR3 is CSPGPSSSYNEQFF. The CDR3 DNA sequence: TGCAGCCCCGGACCGAGCAGCTCCTACAATGAGCAGTTCTTC.